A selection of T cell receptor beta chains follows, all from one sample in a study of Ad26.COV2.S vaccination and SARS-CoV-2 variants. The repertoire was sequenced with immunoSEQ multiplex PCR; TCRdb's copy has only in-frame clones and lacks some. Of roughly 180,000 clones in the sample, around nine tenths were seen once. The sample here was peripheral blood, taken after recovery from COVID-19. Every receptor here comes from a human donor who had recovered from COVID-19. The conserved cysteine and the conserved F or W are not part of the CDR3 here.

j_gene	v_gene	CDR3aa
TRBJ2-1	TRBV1	TSVPTPTSGVSYNEQF
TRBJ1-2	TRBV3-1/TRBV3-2	ASSQSEYGYT
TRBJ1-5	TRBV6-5	ASSYSRGRIQPQH
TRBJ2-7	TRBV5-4	ASSLGGRDEQY
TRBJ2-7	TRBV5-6	ASSLGPNRGYEQY
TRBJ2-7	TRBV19	ASRSGQASYEQY
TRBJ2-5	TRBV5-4	ASSLGGAGEETQY
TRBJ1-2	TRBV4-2	ASSQDSGERGYT
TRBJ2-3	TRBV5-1	ASSLQGADTQY
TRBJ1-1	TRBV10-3	AISGRTGGNTEAF
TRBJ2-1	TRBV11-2	ASNSWGSSYNEQF
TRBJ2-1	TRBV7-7	ASSLDAGGNNEQF
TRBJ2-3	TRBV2	ASSEGEGGRTQY
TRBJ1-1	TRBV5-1	ASIRDSRSGTEAF
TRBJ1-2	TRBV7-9	ASSLSGRNYGYT
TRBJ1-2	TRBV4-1	ASSQAWGSGYT
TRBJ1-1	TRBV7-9	ASRPIPGSSPTEAF
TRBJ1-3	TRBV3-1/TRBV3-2	ASSRGGQEHTIY
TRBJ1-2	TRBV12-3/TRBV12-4	ASSLGGLYGYT
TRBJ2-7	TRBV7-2	ASSLVGGRDEQY
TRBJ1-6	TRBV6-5	ASRRTDNSPLH
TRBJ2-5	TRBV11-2	ASTLRWGGRETQY
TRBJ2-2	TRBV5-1	ASSAGTSGGPSTGELF
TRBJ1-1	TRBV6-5	ASSFTAMNTEAF
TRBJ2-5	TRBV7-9	ASSGRLAGIQETQY
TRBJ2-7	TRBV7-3	ASSSILGYEQY
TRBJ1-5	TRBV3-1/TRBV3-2	ASSPGTANQPQH
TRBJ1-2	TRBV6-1	ASSEAGNYGYT
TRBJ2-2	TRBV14	ASSRRLDTGELF
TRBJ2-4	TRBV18	ASSPVPPREWTKNIQY
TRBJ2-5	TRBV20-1	SAGMGETQY
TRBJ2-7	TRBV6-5	ASSLATRSYEQY
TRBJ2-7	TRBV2	ASSEASSWGEQY
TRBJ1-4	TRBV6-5	ASSYRGGNEKLF
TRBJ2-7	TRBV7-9	ASSRYSYEQY
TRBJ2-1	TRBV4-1	ASSQGGSNEQF
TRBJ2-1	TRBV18	ASSTVQGVLYNEQF
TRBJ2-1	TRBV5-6	ASSLGTGGFNEQF
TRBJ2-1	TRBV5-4	ASSSQSSYNEQF
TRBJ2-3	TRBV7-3	ASSLTGAFADTQY
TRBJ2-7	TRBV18	ASSPVQGSGEQY
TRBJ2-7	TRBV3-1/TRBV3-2	ASSQGAYEQY